A selection of T cell receptor beta chains follows, all from one sample in a study of T-cell memory formation after mild COVID-19. Each CDR3 protein gets one entry after TCRdb re-called the 5' RACE reads with MiXCR. The table has approximately 500,000 distinct CDR3 sequences, roughly 25% seen once. Sequencing used PBMCs or a T cell subset sorted from them (not recorded which). The receptors derive from an adult woman who had mild COVID-19 (a few samples of this study predate the infection). Cell type and time point are not known. CDR3s include the opening cysteine and the closing phenylalanine or tryptophan. Fields, in order: CDR3 protein, CDR3 DNA, clone size, D gene, J gene, V gene. D genes are given only for firm matches. Where a row states a size, it is once, few, many or the class of an expanded clone; other rows omit it.

CDR3 protein: CASSYHLPGPPLEYEQYF
CDR3 DNA: TGTGCCAGCAGTTATCACCTCCCGGGACCGCCTTTGGAGTACGAGCAGTACTTC
clone size: few
D gene: .
J gene: TRBJ2-7
V gene: TRBV12-3/TRBV12-4

CDR3 protein: CASSLGLADEQFF
CDR3 DNA: TGCGCCAGCAGCTTGGGACTCGCGGATGAGCAGTTCTTC
clone size: .
D gene: .
J gene: TRBJ2-1
V gene: TRBV5-1

CDR3 protein: CASSEVAGDTDTQYF
CDR3 DNA: TGTGCCAGCAGTGAAGTAGCGGGGGACACAGATACGCAGTATTTT
clone size: few
D gene: TRBD2
J gene: TRBJ2-3
V gene: TRBV2

CDR3 protein: CASSQGAEETQYF
CDR3 DNA: TGCGCCAGCAGCCAGGGGGCAGAGGAGACCCAGTACTTC
clone size: .
D gene: .
J gene: TRBJ2-5
V gene: TRBV4-1

CDR3 protein: CASSGAQTRTDTQYF
CDR3 DNA: TGTGCCAGCAGTGGCGCCCAAACGAGGACAGATACGCAGTATTTT
clone size: few
D gene: .
J gene: TRBJ2-3
V gene: TRBV12-3/TRBV12-4

CDR3 protein: CASSPRLAGGDTQYF
CDR3 DNA: TGTGCCAGCAGCCCCCGACTAGCGGGGGGTGATACGCAGTATTTT
clone size: many
D gene: TRBD2
J gene: TRBJ2-3
V gene: TRBV6-2/TRBV6-3

CDR3 protein: CASSLDLSGELFF
CDR3 DNA: TGTGCCAGCAGCTTAGATCTGAGCGGGGAGCTGTTTTTT
clone size: .
D gene: .
J gene: TRBJ2-2
V gene: TRBV11-3

CDR3 protein: CASSFKGSTEAFF
CDR3 DNA: TGTGCCAGCAGTTTTAAGGGGAGCACTGAAGCTTTCTTT
clone size: few
D gene: .
J gene: TRBJ1-1
V gene: TRBV12-3/TRBV12-4

CDR3 protein: CASGRAGEYGTQYF
CDR3 DNA: TGTGCCTCGGGGAGGGCAGGGGAGTATGGGACCCAGTACTTC
clone size: many
D gene: .
J gene: TRBJ2-5
V gene: TRBV12-3/TRBV12-4

CDR3 protein: CSASSSRGDTEAFF
CDR3 DNA: TGCAGTGCTAGCAGTTCCCGGGGGGACACTGAAGCTTTCTTT
clone size: .
D gene: .
J gene: TRBJ1-1
V gene: TRBV20-1

CDR3 protein: CASSPAPSGYTDTQYF
CDR3 DNA: TGTGCCAGCAGCCCGGCCCCTAGCGGCTACACAGATACGCAGTATTTT
clone size: .
D gene: TRBD2
J gene: TRBJ2-3
V gene: TRBV9

CDR3 protein: CATSRTASTDTQYF
CDR3 DNA: TGTGCCACCAGCAGGACCGCCTCCACAGATACGCAGTATTTT
clone size: .
D gene: .
J gene: TRBJ2-3
V gene: TRBV15

CDR3 protein: CASSPGAQGGNSPLHF
CDR3 DNA: TGCGCCAGCAGCCCGGGAGCGCAGGGAGGTAATTCACCCCTCCACTTT
clone size: few
D gene: .
J gene: TRBJ1-6
V gene: TRBV5-1

CDR3 protein: CASSLLNEQFF
CDR3 DNA: TGTGCCAGCAGCTTACTCAATGAGCAGTTCTTC
clone size: many
D gene: .
J gene: TRBJ2-1
V gene: TRBV7-2